Presented here are 31 T cell receptor beta chains from one specimen sequenced in a study of identical twins. TCRdb reanalysed the 5' RACE reads using MiXCR and keeps one entry per CDR3 protein. The sample yields around 370,000 distinct CDR3 sequences, roughly 10% seen once. The sample taken for sequencing was naive T cells sorted from blood. Receptor source: a woman between 45 and 65 years old in good health.

This clonotype was seen ten or more times. The chain recombines TRBV21-1 with TRBJ2-1; the table's TRBD1 call for D was not verified on the DNA. TRBV21-1 is a documented pseudogene. This CDR3 is 11 amino acids long. The DNA of the CDR3 is TGTGCCAGCAGCCCCCCCGATGAGCAGTTCTTC. It codes for CASSPPDEQFF.

This clonotype has just a few counts. Here the CDR3 reads CASSYRGLYNEQFF. The CDR3, as DNA: TGTGCCAGCAGTTACCGGGGACTGTACAATGAGCAGTTCTTC. This sequence joins TRBV6-5 and TRBJ2-1; weak D call: TRBD2 (6 bases). The CDR3 covers 14 residues. The germline V and J ends were trimmed by 2 bases and 4 bases, with 9 bases remaining between them. Germline CDR1 MNHEY, CDR2 SVGAGI.

Only a few counts were recorded for this clonotype. The rearrangement joins TRBV10-3 to TRBJ1-5, with unresolved D. Germline V lookup: CDR1 ENHRY, CDR2 SYGVKD. V dropped 5 bases and J dropped 7 bases, with 12 bases sitting between them. There are 13 residues in the CDR3. The CDR3 is CAISPVGNQPQHF. The CDR3 DNA reads TGTGCCATCAGTCCAGTGGGGAACCAGCCCCAGCATTTT.

This clonotype was seen at least ten times. The chain is built from TRBV7-8 and TRBJ2-7; TRBD2 matches 11 bases. V dropped 3 bases and J dropped 3; count of bases not matched to a gene: 1. CDR3 size: 14 residues. Germline CDR1 and CDR2: SGHVS and FQNEAQ. The CDR3 protein is CASSFSGRVYEQYF. CDR3 coding DNA: TGTGCCAGCAGCTTTAGCGGGAGGGTCTACGAGCAGTACTTC.

This clonotype was recorded a few times. This chain joins TRBV4-1 and TRBJ2-7; 9 nucleotides match TRBD1. Germline V gene sequence: CDR1 MGHRA, CDR2 YSYEKL. V lost 3 bases to trimming and J lost 5 bases; unmatched junction nucleotides: 11. This CDR3 region has 16 residues. CDR3 DNA sequence: TGCGCCAGCAGCCATCTAAGGGGACAGGGAGGGGACGAGCAGTACTTC. Amino acid sequence: CASSHLRGQGGDEQYF.

The J gene is TRBJ1-5, the V gene TRBV2; 9 bases align to TRBD1. V dropped 6 bases and J dropped 6; count of bases not matched to a gene: 6. CDR1 SNHLY and CDR2 FYNNEI come from the germline V gene. The CDR3 spans 14 residues. The CDR3 sequence: CASRWGQGGQPQHF. The DNA for the CDR3 is TGTGCCAGCAGGTGGGGACAGGGAGGTCAGCCCCAGCATTTT.

This clonotype was seen repeatedly, ten times or more. The rearrangement links TRBV7-2 to TRBJ1-4, with D tentatively TRBD1 (5 bases). This CDR3 has 13 amino acids. Germline V gene lookup returns CDR1 SGHTA and CDR2 FQGNSA. Trimming took 1 base from V and 8 from J, leaving 8 bases between them. Here the CDR3 reads CASSLGGGEKLFF. CDR3 sequence (DNA): TGTGCCAGCAGCTTAGGGGGGGGGGAAAAACTGTTTTTT.

This clonotype was found a few times. This chain links TRBV20-1 with TRBJ1-4; D may be TRBD1 (5 bases). This CDR3 has 12 amino acids. The germline gives CDR1 DFQATT, CDR2 SNEGSKA (reference sequence). Trimming removed 2 bases at V and 8 bases at J, with 9 bases between. This CDR3 is CSARSEGEKLFF. For the CDR3, the DNA is TGCAGTGCTAGATCGGAGGGGGAAAAACTGTTTTTT.

This clonotype was counted ten times or more. The chain links TRBV6-2 or TRBV6-3 to TRBJ2-3, with D perhaps matching TRBD2 (6 bases). CDR1 and CDR2 (germline): MNHEY, SVGEGT. The CDR3 is 15 amino acids. V lost 8 bases and J 4 bases, leaving 19 bases between the germline ends. CDR3 nucleotide sequence: TGTGCCAGCCGGGCGGGATCCCCTCGGGCAGATACGCAGTATTTT. Its protein is CASRAGSPRADTQYF.

The chain couples TRBV11-2 to TRBJ2-1; unclear D gene. Trimming took off 1 base at V and 13 bases at J, with 11 bases between the two ends. CDR1 and CDR2 from the germline V gene are SGHAT and FQNNGV. The CDR3 runs 12 residues. The CDR3 DNA follows: TGTGCCAGCAGCTTAGCGGATCTGGGCCAGTTCTTC. It translates to CASSLADLGQFF.

This clonotype appeared many times. The chain recombines TRBV11-2 with TRBJ2-1; the D gene is possibly TRBD2 (5 bases). The CDR3 is 16 amino acids. The V gene lost 5 bases and the J gene lost 1 base, with 15 bases spanning the gap. Germline V gene lookup returns CDR1 SGHAT and CDR2 FQNNGV. Written as DNA, the CDR3 is TGTGCCAGCAGCCGAGGGCCCGGCGGGTCCTACAATGAGCAGTTCTTC. This sequence encodes CASSRGPGGSYNEQFF.

J is TRBJ1-6 and V is TRBV7-3; possible D gene TRBD1, 5 bases. V was pared by 0 bases and J by 9 bases, with 12 bases between. Germline V gene data show CDR1 as SGHTA and CDR2 as FQGTGA. The CDR3 runs to 15 residues. In nucleotides, the CDR3 is TGTGCCAGCAGCTTAACCCGGGGGGGGAGTTCACCCCTCCACTTT. It specifies CASSLTRGGSSPLHF.

In its sample, this clonotype was seen many times. V gene TRBV5-1 combines with J gene TRBJ1-2, with TRBD1 matching over 8 bases. This CDR3 region has 16 residues. Germline V gives CDR1 SGHRS, CDR2 YFSETQ. V shed 0 bases, J shed 0 bases, and the junction held 4 bases outside the gene matches. CDR3 coding DNA: TGCGCCAGCAGCTTGGCCTGGGACAGGTCTAACTATGGCTACACCTTC. It codes for CASSLAWDRSNYGYTF.

The rearrangement uses TRBV5-5 and TRBJ1-1, with D perhaps TRBD1 (6 bases). V lost 6 bases to trimming and J lost 3 bases, with 12 bases between them. Germline loops: CDR1 SGHKS, CDR2 YYEKEE (reference sequence). This CDR3 has 13 amino acids. CDR3 in DNA: TGTGCCAGCACGAGGGGGGGGTACACTGAAGCTTTCTTT. Translating it yields CASTRGGYTEAFF.

The table lists this clonotype with many counts. The chain combines TRBV12-3 or TRBV12-4 with TRBJ2-2, with D possibly being TRBD1 (6 bases). V lost 8 bases and J 4 bases, leaving 23 bases between the germline ends. There are 17 residues in the CDR3. The CDR3: CASRSFPAGAGTGELFF. CDR3 in DNA: TGTGCCAGCCGTTCTTTCCCGGCAGGGGCTGGCACCGGGGAGCTGTTTTTT.

This sequence joins TRBV11-2 and TRBJ1-2, with TRBD1 matching over 11 bases. CDR3 length: 16 residues. Germline CDR1 reads SGHAT; CDR2 reads FQNNGV. V was clipped by 0 bases and J by 6 bases; unmatched bases: 6. CDR3 nucleotides: TGTGCCAGCAGCTTAGATCGGACAGGGGGCTTAGATGGCTACACCTTC. Encoded protein: CASSLDRTGGLDGYTF.

This clonotype has at least ten counts. The genes are TRBV5-1 and TRBJ2-1; 8 bases are shared with TRBD2. The V and J ends lost 1 base and 8 bases, in that order; junction bases with no gene match: 17. The germline CDR1 and CDR2 sequences are SGHRS and YFSETQ. CDR3 length equals 18 residues. In DNA form, the CDR3 reads TGCGCCAGCAGCTTGAGGCCCCTAGGAGCGGGAGTATTTGATGAGCAGTTCTTC. As protein: CASSLRPLGAGVFDEQFF.

The V call is TRBV15, the J call TRBJ1-2; no definite D call. Germline CDR1 and CDR2: LNHNV and YYDKDF (reference sequence). This CDR3 has 15 residues. V lost 1 base and J lost 1, with 10 bases in between. The CDR3: CATSRALQVNYGYTF. The CDR3 bases are TGTGCCACCAGCAGAGCTTTGCAGGTTAACTATGGCTACACCTTC.

This clonotype came up many times. The V and J genes are TRBV25-1 and TRBJ2-1; 8 nucleotides agree with TRBD2. Germline trimming cut 10 bases from V and 7 bases from J; bases unmatched to any gene: 9. Germline V gene sequence: CDR1 MGHDK, CDR2 SYGVNS. The CDR3 is 13 amino acids. The CDR3 nucleotides read TGTGCCACATCGGGACTAGGTTATAATGAGCAGTTCTTC. This gives the protein CATSGLGYNEQFF.

This clonotype came up a few times. This chain links TRBV7-9 with TRBJ2-7, with a weak D call TRBD2 (6 bases). V gave up 1 base and J gave up 2 bases, with 15 bases separating them. CDR3 size: 16 residues. Germline V gene data show CDR1 as SEHNR and CDR2 as FQNEAQ (reference sequence). The CDR3 spells CASSLVEGPGAYEQYV. DNA for the CDR3: TGTGCCAGCAGCTTAGTAGAGGGCCCGGGGGCCTACGAGCAGTACGTC.

In this sample, this clonotype turned up a few times. V usage is TRBV7-8 and J usage is TRBJ2-1; D is possibly TRBD2 (5 bases). The CDR3 runs to 15 residues. The V and J ends lost 0 bases and 5 bases respectively, with 11 bases between them. Germline CDR1 SGHVS, CDR2 FQNEAQ. The DNA for the CDR3 is TGTGCCAGCAGCTTAGCGTTCGGGAAACACAATGAGCAGTTCTTC. This translates into CASSLAFGKHNEQFF.

The rearrangement joins TRBV5-1 to TRBJ2-1, with 12 bases fitting TRBD2. The germline V gene has CDR1 SGHRS and CDR2 YFSETQ. CDR3 length: 17 residues. Unmatched junction bases numbered 7, after V lost 4 bases and J lost 2 bases. This chain's CDR3 is CASSDSLAGGPYNEQFF. The CDR3, as DNA: TGCGCCAGCAGCGATTCTCTAGCGGGAGGGCCCTACAATGAGCAGTTCTTC.

This clonotype was found many times. The chain is built from TRBV5-1 and TRBJ2-7, with D tentatively TRBD2 (5 bases). Germline lookup yields CDR1 SGHRS and CDR2 YFSETQ. Trimming removed 0 bases from V and 3 bases from J, with 7 bases in between. The CDR3 consists of 13 residues. The CDR3 sequence: CASSLGSGYEQYF. DNA of the CDR3: TGCGCCAGCAGCTTGGGAAGCGGCTACGAGCAGTACTTC.

This clonotype was found a few times. The CDR3 region has the DNA TGTGCCAGCAGCTTCGGGGTCAAGACCGGGGAGCTGTTTTTT. Translation: CASSFGVKTGELFF. The rearrangement joins TRBV11-2 to TRBJ2-2; the D gene is possibly TRBD2 (5 bases). Germline CDR1 SGHAT, CDR2 FQNNGV. The CDR3 loop spans 14 amino acids. Between the trimmed V and J ends, which lost 3 bases and 5 bases, there was a span of 10 bases.

This clonotype was observed a few times. The chain carries TRBV10-3 and TRBJ2-7; tentative D call: TRBD2 (5 bases). The germline CDR1 and CDR2 sequences are ENHRY and SYGVKD. The ends were cut back, 3 bases at V and 7 bases at J, with 13 bases in the middle. CDR3 length: 13 residues. Written as DNA, the CDR3 is TGTGCCATCAGTGAAAGAGGGCCGGGAGAGCAGTACGTC. It encodes CAISERGPGEQYV.

In this sample, this clonotype turned up many times. The chain recombines TRBV29-1 with TRBJ1-1; D is ambiguous. The CDR3 has 14 amino acids. Trimming cost V 4 bases and J 0 bases, with 12 bases left between them. CDR1 is SQVTM and CDR2 is ANQGSEA in the germline V gene. The DNA for the CDR3 is TGCAGCGTTGGTGTCGGGGAGGTGAACACTGAAGCTTTCTTT. Its protein product is CSVGVGEVNTEAFF.

A few counts support this clonotype. CDR3 coding DNA: TGTGCCAGCAGTCTCGGGACTAGCGGGAGGGGGAGTGACACCGGGGAGCTGTTTTTT. This gives the protein CASSLGTSGRGSDTGELFF. The chain carries TRBV12-3 or TRBV12-4 and TRBJ2-2, with 16 nucleotides matching TRBD2. V shed 5 bases and J 3 bases; nucleotides not matched to a gene: 9. The CDR3 spans 19 residues.

The chain couples TRBV4-1 to TRBJ2-1; D may be TRBD2 (5 bases). V was shortened by 6 bases and J by 3 bases, with 15 bases between the two germline ends. Per germline, CDR1 MGHRA and CDR2 YSYEKL. The CDR3 covers 15 residues. The CDR3 bases are TGCGCCAGCAGAACCGGGGAGCAGAACTACAATGAGCAGTTCTTC. Its translation: CASRTGEQNYNEQFF.

This sequence joins TRBV7-9 and TRBJ2-3; perhaps TRBD2 as D (6 bases). Trimming took off 6 bases at V and 4 bases at J, with 32 bases between the two ends. The CDR3 contains 20 residues. Germline values: CDR1 SEHNR, CDR2 FQNEAQ (reference sequence). The CDR3 is CASRSRLDARPPSSPDTQYF. CDR3 bases: TGTGCCAGCAGGTCTAGACTAGACGCCCGCCCCCCTTCTAGTCCAGATACGCAGTATTTT.

This clonotype was counted ten times or more. The chain joins TRBV5-1 to TRBJ1-1; D gene unclear. Germline CDR1 SGHRS, CDR2 YFSETQ. The CDR3 spans 13 residues. Trimming pared 4 bases from V and 5 bases from J, leaving 12 bases between. The chain's CDR3 is CASSRPGVTEAFF. CDR3 coding DNA: TGCGCCAGCAGCCGGCCCGGGGTAACTGAAGCTTTCTTT.

This clonotype was observed at least ten times. The chain employs TRBV5-1 and TRBJ1-6; D is undetermined. V dropped 4 bases and J dropped 8 bases, with 10 bases sitting between them. CDR1 and CDR2 (germline): SGHRS, YFSETQ. This CDR3 has 13 amino acids. CDR3 coding DNA: TGCGCCAGCAGCGAGAGATTTTATTCACCCCTCCACTTT. This codes for CASSERFYSPLHF. Looking up the rest from reference TRBV5-1 and TRBJ1-6 gives the full variable domain: KAGVTQTPRYLIKTRGQQVTLSCSPISGHRSVSWYQQTPGQGLQFLFEYFSETQRNKGNFPGRFSGRQFSNSRSEMNVSTLELGDSALYLCASSERFYSPLHFGNGTRLTVT.